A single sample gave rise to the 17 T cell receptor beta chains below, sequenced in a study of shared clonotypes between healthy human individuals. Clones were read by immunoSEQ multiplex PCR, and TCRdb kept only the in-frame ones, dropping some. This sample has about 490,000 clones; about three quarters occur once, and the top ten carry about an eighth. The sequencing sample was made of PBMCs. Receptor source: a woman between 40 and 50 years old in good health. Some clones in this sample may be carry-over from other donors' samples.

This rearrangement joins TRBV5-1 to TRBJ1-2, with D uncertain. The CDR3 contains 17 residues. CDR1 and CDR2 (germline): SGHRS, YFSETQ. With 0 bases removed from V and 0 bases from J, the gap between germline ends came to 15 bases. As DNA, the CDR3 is TGCGCCAGCAGCTTGGGAGGGTCCCGTAAGACTAACTATGGCTACACCTTC. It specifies CASSLGGSRKTNYGYTF.

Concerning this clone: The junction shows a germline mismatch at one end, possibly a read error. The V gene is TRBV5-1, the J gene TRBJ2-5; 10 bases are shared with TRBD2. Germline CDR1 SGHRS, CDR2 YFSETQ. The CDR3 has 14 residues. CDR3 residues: CANSLEPAGGGQYF. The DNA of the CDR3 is TGCGCCAACAGCTTGGAACCAGCGGGAGGGGGACAGTACTTC.

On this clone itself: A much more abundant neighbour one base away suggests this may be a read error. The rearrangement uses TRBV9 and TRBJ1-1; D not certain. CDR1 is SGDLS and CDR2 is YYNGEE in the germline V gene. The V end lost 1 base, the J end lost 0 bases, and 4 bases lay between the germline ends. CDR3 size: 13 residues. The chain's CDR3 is CASSVQVNTEAFF. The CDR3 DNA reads TGTGCCAGCAGCGTACAGGTGAACACTGAAGCTTTCTTT.

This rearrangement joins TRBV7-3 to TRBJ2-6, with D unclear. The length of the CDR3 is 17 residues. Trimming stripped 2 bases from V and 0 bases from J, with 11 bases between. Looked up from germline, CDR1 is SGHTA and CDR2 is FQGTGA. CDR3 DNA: TGTGCCAGCAGCTTAGATTCGGGCCTCTCTGGGGCCAACGTCCTGACTTTC. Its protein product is CASSLDSGLSGANVLTF.

The CDR3 DNA follows: TGTGCCAGCAGCTACGACAGGGGGTCCACTGAAGCTTTCTTT. Protein: CASSYDRGSTEAFF. The V call is TRBV7-9, the J call TRBJ1-1; 9 bases align to TRBD1. Germline V CDR1 and CDR2: SEHNR, FQNEAQ (reference sequence). V dropped 4 bases and J dropped 4; count of bases not matched to a gene: 4. The length of the CDR3 is 14 residues.

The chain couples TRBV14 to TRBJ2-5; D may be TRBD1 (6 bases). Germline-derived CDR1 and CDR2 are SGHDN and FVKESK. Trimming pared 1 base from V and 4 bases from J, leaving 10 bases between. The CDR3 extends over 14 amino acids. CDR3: CASSQALGAETQYF. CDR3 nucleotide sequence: TGTGCCAGCAGCCAAGCGCTGGGGGCAGAGACCCAGTACTTC.

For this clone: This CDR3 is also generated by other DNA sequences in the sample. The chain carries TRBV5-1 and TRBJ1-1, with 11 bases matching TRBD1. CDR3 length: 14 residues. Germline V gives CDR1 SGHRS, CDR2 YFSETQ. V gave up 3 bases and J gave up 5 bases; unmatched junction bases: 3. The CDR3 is CASSSGTGGTEAFF. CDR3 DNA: TGCGCCAGCAGCTCCGGGACAGGGGGAACTGAAGCTTTCTTT.

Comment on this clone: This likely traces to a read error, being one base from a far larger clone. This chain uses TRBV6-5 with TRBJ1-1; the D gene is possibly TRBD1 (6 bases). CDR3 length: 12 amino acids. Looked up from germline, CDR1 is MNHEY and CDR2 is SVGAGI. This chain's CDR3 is CGSRQGGTEAFF. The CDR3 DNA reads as TGTGGCAGCAGGCAAGGGGGCACTGAAGCTTTCTTT.

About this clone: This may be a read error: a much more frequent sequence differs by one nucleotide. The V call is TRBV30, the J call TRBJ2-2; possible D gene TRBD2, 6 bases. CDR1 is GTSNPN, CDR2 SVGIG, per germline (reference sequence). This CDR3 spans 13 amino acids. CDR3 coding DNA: TGTGCCTGGAGTGGGACAAACACCGGGGGGCTGTTTTTT. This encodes CAWSGTNTGGLFF.

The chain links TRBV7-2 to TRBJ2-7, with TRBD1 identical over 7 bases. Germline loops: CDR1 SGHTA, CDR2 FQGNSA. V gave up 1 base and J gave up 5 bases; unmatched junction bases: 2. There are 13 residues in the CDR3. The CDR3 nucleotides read TGTGCCAGCAGCTTAGGGGGACAGAACGAGCAGTACTTC. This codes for CASSLGGQNEQYF.

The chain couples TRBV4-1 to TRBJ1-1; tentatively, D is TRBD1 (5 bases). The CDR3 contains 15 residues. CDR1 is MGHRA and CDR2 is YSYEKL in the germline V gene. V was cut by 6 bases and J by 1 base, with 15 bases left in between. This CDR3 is CASRRSFRENTEAFF. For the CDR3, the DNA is TGCGCCAGCAGACGGAGTTTCAGGGAGAACACTGAAGCTTTCTTT.

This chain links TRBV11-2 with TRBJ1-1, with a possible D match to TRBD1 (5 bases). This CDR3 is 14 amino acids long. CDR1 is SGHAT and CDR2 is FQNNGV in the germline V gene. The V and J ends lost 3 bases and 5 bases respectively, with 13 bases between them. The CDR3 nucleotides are TGTGCCAGCAGCTTTTGGGGCCCGGGGACTGAAGCTTTCTTT. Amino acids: CASSFWGPGTEAFF. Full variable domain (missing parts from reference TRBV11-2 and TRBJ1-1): EAGVAQSPRYKIIEKRQSVAFWCNPISGHATLYWYQQILGQGPKLLIQFQNNGVVDDSQLPKDRFSAERLKGVDSTLKIQPAKLEDSAVYLCASSFWGPGTEAFFGQGTRLTVV.

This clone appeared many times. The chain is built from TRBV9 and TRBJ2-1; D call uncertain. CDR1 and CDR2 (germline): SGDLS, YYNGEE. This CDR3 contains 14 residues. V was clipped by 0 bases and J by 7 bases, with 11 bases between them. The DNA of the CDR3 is TGTGCCAGCAGCGTAGGGGTCGGGTGGAATGAGCAGTTCTTC. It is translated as CASSVGVGWNEQFF.

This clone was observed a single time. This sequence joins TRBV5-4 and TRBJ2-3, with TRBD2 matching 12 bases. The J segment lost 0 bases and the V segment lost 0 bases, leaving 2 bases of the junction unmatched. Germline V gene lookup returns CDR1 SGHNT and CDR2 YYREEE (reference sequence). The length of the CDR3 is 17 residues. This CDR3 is CASSLGLAGVSTDTQYF. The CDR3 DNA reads TGTGCCAGCAGCTTGGGACTAGCGGGAGTCAGCACAGATACGCAGTATTTT.

For the CDR3, the DNA is TGCGCCAGCAGCTTGAGGCAGGGGGCCCCAGATACGCAGTATTTT. Translation: CASSLRQGAPDTQYF. The chain employs TRBV5-1 and TRBJ2-3, with 8 bases that match TRBD1. Germline V gene lookup returns CDR1 SGHRS and CDR2 YFSETQ. Unmatched junction bases numbered 5, after V lost 1 base and J lost 4 bases. The CDR3 spans 15 residues.

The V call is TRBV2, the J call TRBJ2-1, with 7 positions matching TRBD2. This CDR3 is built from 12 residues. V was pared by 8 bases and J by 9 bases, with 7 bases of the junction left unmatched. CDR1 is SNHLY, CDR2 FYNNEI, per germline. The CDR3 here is CASLASGGEQFF. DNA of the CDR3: TGTGCCAGCTTGGCTAGCGGCGGTGAGCAGTTCTTC.

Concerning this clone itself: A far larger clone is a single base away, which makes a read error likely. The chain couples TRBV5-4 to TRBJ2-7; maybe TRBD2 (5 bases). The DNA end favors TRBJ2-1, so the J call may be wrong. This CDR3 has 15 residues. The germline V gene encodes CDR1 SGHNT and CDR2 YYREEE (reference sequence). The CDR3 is CASSLDGEAHNEQFF. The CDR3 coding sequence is TGTGCCAGCAGCTTGGACGGGGAAGCCCACAATGAGCAGTTCTTC.